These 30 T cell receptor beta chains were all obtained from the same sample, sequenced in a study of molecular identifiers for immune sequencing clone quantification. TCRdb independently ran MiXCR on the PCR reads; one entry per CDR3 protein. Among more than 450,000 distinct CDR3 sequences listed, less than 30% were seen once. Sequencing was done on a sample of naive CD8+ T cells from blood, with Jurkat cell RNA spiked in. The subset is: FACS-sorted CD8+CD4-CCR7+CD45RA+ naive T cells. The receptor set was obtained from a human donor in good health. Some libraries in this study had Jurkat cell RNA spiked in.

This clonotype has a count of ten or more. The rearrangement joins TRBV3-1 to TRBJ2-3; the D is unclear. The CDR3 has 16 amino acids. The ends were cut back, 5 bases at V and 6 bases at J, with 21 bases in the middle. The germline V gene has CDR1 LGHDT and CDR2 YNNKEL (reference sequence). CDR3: CASSDISSRASDTQYF. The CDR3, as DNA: TGTGCCAGCAGCGACATCTCTAGTCGGGCCTCGGATACGCAGTATTTT.

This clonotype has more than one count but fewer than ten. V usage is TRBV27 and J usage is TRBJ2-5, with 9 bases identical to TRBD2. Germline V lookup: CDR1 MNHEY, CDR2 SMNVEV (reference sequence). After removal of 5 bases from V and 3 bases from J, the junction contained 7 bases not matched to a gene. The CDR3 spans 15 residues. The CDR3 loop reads CASSPWTSAEETQYF. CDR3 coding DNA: TGTGCCAGCAGTCCCTGGACTAGCGCGGAAGAGACCCAGTACTTC.

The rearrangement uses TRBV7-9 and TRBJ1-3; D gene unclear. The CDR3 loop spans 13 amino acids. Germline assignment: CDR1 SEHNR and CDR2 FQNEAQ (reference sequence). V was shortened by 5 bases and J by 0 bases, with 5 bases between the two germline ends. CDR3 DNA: TGTGCCAGCAGCGAAAGCTCTGGAAACACCATATATTTT. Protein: CASSESSGNTIYF.

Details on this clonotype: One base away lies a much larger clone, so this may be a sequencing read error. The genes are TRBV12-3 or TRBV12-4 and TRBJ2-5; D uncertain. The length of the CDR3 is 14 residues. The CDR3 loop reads CASRLRSYQETRYF. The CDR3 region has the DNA TGTGCCAGCAGATTGAGGTCCTACCAAGAGACCCGGTACTTC.

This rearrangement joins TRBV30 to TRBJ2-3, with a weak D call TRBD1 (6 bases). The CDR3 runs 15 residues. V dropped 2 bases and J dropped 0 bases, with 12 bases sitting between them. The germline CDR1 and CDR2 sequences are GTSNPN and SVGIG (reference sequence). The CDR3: CAWSPSGASTDTQYF. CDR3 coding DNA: TGTGCCTGGAGTCCTTCAGGGGCTAGCACAGATACGCAGTATTTT.

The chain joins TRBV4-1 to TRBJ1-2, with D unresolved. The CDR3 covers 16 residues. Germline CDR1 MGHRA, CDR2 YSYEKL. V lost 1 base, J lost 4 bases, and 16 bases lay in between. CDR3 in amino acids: CASSQVSDFQPYGYTF. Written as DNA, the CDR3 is TGCGCCAGCAGCCAAGTCTCGGACTTTCAACCCTATGGCTACACCTTC.

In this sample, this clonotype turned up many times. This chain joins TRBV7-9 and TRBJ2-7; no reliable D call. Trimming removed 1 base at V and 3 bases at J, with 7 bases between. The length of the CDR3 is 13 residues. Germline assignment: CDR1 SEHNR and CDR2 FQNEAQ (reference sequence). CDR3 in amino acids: CASSLGVGYEQYF. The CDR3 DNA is TGTGCCAGCAGCTTAGGGGTCGGCTACGAGCAGTACTTC.

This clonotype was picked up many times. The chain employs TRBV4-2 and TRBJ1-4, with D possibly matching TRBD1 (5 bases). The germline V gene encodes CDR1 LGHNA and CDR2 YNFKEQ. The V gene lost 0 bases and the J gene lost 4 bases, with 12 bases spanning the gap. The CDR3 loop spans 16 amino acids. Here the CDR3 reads CASSQELWRGNEKLFF. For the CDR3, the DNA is TGTGCCAGCAGCCAAGAGCTATGGAGGGGTAATGAAAAACTGTTTTTT.

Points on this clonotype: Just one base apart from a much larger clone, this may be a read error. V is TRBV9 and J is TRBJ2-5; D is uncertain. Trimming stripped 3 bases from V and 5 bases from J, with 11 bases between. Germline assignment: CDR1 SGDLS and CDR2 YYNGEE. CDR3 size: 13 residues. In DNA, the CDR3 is TGTGCCAGCAGCGCCGACGGCCATGAGACCCAGTACTTC. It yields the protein CASSADGHETQYF.

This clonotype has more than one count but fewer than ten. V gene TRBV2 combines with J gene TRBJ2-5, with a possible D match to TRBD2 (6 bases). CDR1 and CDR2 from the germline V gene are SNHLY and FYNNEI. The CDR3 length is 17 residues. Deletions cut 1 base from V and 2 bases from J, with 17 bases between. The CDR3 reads CASSEEVAGPQQETQYF. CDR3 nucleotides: TGTGCCAGCAGTGAAGAGGTTGCGGGACCTCAGCAAGAGACCCAGTACTTC.

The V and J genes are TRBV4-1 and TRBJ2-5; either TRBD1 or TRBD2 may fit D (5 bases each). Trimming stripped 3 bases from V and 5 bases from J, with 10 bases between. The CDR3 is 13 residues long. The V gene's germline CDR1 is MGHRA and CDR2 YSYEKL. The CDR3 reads CASSQMGRETQYF. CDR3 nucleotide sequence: TGCGCCAGCAGCCAGATGGGACGTGAGACCCAGTACTTC.

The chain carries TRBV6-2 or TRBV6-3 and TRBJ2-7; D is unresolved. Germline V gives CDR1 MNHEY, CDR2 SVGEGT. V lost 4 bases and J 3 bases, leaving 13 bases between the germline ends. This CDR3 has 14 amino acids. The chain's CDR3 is CASSFRSFVYEQYF. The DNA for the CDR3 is TGTGCCAGCAGTTTCCGGAGCTTCGTCTACGAGCAGTACTTC.

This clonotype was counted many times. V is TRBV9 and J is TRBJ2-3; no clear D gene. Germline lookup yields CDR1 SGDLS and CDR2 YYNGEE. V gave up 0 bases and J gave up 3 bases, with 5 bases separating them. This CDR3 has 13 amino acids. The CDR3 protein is CASSVATTDTQYF. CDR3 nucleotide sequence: TGTGCCAGCAGCGTAGCTACAACAGATACGCAGTATTTT.

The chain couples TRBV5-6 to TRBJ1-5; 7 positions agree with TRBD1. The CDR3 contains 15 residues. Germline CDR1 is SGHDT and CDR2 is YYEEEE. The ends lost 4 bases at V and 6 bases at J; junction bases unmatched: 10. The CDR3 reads CASSLGGQYSQPQHF. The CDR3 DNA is TGTGCCAGCAGCCTGGGGGGACAGTACAGTCAGCCCCAGCATTTT.

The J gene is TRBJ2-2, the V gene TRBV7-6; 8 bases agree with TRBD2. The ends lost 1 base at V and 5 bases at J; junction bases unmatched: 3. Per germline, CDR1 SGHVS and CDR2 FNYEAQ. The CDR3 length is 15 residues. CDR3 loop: CASSLVGGETGELFF. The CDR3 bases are TGTGCCAGCAGCTTAGTCGGGGGGGAGACCGGGGAGCTGTTTTTT.

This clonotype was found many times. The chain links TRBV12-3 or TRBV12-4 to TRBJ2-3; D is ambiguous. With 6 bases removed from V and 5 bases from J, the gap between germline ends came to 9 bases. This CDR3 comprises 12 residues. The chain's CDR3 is CASSPFLDTQYF. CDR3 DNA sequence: TGTGCCAGCAGCCCATTTTTAGATACGCAGTATTTT.

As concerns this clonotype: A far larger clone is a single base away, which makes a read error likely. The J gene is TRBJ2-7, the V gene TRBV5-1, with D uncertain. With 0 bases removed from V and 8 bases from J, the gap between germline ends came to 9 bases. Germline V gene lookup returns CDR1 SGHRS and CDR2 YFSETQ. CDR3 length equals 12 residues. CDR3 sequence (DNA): TGCGCCAGCAGCTTGGTGGGGTACCAGCAGTACTTC. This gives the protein CASSLVGYQQYF.

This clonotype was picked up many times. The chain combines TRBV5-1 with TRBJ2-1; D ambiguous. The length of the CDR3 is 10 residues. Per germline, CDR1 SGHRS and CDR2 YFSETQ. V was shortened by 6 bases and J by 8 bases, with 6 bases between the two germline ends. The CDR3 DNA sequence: TGCGCCAGCAAAAGGGATGAGCAGTTCTTC. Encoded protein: CASKRDEQFF.

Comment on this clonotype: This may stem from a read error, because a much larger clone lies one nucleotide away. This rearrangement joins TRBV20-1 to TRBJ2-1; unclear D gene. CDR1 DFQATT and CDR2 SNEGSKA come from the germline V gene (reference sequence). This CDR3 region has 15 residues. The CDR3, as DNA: TGCGGTGCTCCTATGTTTGGGGAACCCTACAATGAGCAGTTCTTC. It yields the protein CGAPMFGEPYNEQFF.

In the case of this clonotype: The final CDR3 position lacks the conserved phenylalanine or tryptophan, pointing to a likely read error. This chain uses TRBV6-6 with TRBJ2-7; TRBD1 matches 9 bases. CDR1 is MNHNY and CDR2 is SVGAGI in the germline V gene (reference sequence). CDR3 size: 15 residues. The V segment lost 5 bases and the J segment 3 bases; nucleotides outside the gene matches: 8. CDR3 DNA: TGTGCCAGCAGTCCGCCCGGGACAGGGTTCTACGAGCAGTACTAC. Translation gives CASSPPGTGFYEQYY.

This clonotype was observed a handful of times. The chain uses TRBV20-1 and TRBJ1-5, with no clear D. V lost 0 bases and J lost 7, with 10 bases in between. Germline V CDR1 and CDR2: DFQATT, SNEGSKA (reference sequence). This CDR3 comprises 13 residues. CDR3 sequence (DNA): TGCAGTGCTAGAGAAGGGCCGGAACAGCCCCAGCATTTT. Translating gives CSAREGPEQPQHF.

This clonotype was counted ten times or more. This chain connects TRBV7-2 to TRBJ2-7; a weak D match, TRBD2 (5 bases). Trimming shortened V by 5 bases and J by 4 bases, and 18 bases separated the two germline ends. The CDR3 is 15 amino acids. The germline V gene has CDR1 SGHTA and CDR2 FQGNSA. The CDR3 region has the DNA TGTGCCAGCAGCCCCGAGGCCCCCGGAGGATACGAGCAGTACTTC. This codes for CASSPEAPGGYEQYF.

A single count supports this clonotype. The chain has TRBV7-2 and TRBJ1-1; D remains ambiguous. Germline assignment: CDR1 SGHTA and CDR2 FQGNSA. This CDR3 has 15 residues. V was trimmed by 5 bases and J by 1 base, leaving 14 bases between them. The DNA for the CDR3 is TGTGCCAGCAGCCCTGCAGCGCAATCGAACACTGAAGCTTTCTTT. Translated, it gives CASSPAAQSNTEAFF.

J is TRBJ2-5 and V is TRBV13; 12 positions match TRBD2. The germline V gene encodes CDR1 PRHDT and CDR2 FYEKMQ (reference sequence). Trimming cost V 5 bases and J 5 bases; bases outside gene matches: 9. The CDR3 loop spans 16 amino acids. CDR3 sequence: CASSEELAGGKETQYF. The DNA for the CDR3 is TGTGCCAGCAGCGAAGAACTAGCGGGGGGTAAGGAGACCCAGTACTTC.

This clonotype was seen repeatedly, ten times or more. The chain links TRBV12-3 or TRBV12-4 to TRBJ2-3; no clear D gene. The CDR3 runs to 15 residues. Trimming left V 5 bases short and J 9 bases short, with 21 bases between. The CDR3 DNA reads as TGTGCCAGCAGTGAAGCTTATGGTCCCCATAGGACGCAGTATTTT. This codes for CASSEAYGPHRTQYF.

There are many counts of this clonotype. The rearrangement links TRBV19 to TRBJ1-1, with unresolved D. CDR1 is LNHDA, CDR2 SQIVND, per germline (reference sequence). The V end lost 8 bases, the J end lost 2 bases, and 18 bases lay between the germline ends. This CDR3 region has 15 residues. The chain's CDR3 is CASESPGYSNTEAFF. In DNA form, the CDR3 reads TGTGCCAGTGAAAGTCCGGGATACAGTAACACTGAAGCTTTCTTT.

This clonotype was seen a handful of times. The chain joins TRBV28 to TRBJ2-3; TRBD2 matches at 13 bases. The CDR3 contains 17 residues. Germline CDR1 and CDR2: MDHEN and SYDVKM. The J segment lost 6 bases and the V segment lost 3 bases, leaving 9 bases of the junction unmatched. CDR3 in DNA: TGTGCCAGCAGTTTCCGACGGACTAGCGGGAGATGGGATACGCAGTATTTT. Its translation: CASSFRRTSGRWDTQYF.

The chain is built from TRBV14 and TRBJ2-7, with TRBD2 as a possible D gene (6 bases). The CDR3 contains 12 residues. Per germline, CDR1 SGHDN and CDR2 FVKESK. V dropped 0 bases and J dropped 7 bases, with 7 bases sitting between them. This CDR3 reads CASSQEAGEQYF. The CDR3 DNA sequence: TGTGCCAGCAGCCAAGAAGCGGGTGAGCAGTACTTC.

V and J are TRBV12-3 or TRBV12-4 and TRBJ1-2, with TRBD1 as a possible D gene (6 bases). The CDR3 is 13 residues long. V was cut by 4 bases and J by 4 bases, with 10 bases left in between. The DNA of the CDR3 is TGTGCCAGCAGTTACGGGACAACCTATGGCTACACCTTC. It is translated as CASSYGTTYGYTF.

The CDR3 coding sequence is TGTGCCAGCAGCTACGATGGGACAGGGGGGAATTGGGATCAGTACTTC. Translated: CASSYDGTGGNWDQYF. The chain combines TRBV6-2 or TRBV6-3 with TRBJ2-7; 11 nucleotides align to TRBD1. Germline V lookup: CDR1 MNHEY, CDR2 SVGEGT. Unmatched junction bases numbered 17, after V lost 6 bases and J lost 10 bases. The CDR3 covers 16 residues.